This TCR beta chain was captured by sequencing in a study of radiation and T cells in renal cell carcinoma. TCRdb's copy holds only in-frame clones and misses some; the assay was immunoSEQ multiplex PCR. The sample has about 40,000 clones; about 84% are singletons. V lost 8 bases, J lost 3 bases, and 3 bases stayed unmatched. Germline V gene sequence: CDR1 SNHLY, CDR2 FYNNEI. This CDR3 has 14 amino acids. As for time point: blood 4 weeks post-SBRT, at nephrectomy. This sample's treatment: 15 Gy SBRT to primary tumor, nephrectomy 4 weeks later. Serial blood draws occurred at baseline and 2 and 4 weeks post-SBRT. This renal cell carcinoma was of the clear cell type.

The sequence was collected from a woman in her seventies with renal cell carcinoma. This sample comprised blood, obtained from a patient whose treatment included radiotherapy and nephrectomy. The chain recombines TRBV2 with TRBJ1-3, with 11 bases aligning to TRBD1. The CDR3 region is CASADRGLGNTIYF. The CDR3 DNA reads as TGTGCCAGCGCGGACAGGGGGCTTGGAAACACCATATATTTT.